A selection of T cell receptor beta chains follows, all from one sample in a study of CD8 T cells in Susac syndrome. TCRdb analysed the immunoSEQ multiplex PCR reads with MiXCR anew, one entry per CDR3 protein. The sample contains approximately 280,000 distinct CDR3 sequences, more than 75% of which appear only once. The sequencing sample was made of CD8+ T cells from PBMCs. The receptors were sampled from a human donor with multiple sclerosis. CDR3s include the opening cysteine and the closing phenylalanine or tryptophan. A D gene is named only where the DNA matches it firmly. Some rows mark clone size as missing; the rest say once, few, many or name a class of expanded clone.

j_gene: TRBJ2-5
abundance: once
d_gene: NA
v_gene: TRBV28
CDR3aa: CASSPPGNQETQYF
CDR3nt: TGTGCCAGCAGCCCCCCCGGAAACCAAGAGACCCAGTACTTC

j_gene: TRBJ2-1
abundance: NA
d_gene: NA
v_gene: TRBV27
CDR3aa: CASSFASSNEQFF
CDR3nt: TGTGCCAGCAGTTTCGCTAGCAGCAATGAGCAGTTCTTC

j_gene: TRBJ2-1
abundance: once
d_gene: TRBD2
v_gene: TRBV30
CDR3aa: CAWTSGRLYNEQFF
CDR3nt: TGTGCCTGGACTAGCGGGAGGTTATATAATGAGCAGTTCTTC

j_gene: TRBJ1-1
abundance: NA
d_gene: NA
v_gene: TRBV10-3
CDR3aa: CAISGQQGVMNTEASF
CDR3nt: TGTGCCATCTCCGGCCAGCAAGGAGTCATGAACACTGAAGCTTCCTTT

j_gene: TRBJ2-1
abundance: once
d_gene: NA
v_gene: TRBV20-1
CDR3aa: CSAHEGRRYNEQFF
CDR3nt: TGCAGTGCTCACGAGGGCCGGAGGTACAATGAGCAGTTCTTC

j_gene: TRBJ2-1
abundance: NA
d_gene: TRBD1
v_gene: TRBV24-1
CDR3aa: CATSDLGEGAYNEQFF
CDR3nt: TGTGCCACCAGTGATTTGGGCGAGGGGGCGTACAATGAGCAGTTCTTC

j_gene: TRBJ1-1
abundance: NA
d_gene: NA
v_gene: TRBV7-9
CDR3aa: CASSLAMASTEAFF
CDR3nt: TGTGCCAGCAGCTTAGCAATGGCATCCACTGAAGCTTTCTTT

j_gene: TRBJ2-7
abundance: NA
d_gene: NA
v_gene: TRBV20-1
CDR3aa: CSAREIGGKGEQYF
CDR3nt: TGCAGTGCTAGAGAAATAGGAGGGAAGGGGGAGCAGTACTTC

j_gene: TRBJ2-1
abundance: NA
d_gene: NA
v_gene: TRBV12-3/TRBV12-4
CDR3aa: CASPPGLSSDEQFF
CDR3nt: TGTGCCAGCCCTCCGGGACTCTCGTCCGATGAGCAGTTCTTC

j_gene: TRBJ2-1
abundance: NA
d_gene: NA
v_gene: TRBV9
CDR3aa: CASSAPRGLNEQFF
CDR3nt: TGTGCCAGCAGCGCCCCGCGGGGTCTCAATGAGCAGTTCTTC

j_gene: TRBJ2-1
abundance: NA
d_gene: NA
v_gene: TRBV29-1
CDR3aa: CSVVGDNNEQFF
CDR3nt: TGCAGCGTTGTGGGGGACAACAATGAGCAGTTCTTC

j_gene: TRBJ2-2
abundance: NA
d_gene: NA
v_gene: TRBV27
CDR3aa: CASSLGTLNTGELFF
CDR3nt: TGTGCCAGCAGTTTAGGGACGTTGAACACCGGGGAGCTGTTTTTT

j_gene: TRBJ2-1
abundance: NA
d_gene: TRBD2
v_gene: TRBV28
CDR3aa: CASSLGGASLEIF
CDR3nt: TGTGCCAGCAGTCTCGGGGGGGCAAGCCTTGAGATCTTC

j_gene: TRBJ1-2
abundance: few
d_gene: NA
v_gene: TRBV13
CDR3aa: CASSKQGDGYTF
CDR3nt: TGTGCCAGCAGCAAACAAGGGGATGGCTACACCTTC